These 25 T cell receptor beta chains were sequenced from one sample in a study of T cells after yellow fever vaccination. One entry per CDR3 protein results from TCRdb running MiXCR on the 5' RACE reads. The sample holds around 610,000 distinct CDR3 sequences, roughly 13% seen once. The starting material was PBMCs, obtained on the day of the yellow fever booster vaccination. These receptors all stem from a young man who received the YFV17D yellow fever vaccine.

The chain couples TRBV7-2 to TRBJ2-4; D call uncertain. Trimming cost V 4 bases and J 15 bases, with 16 bases left between them. The CDR3 consists of 12 residues. In germline, CDR1 is SGHTA, CDR2 FQGNSA. CDR3 in amino acids: CASSSSGPPRYF. In nucleotides, the CDR3 is TGTGCCAGCAGCTCCTCGGGCCCGCCGCGGTACTTC.

The chain recombines TRBV5-5 with TRBJ2-7; 10 bases match TRBD1. The junction had 6 bases not matched to a gene; V was cut back by 0 bases and J by 6 bases. The CDR3 is made up of 15 amino acids. The V gene's germline CDR1 is SGHKS and CDR2 YYEKEE (reference sequence). The CDR3 DNA follows: TGTGCCAGCAGCTTGGGGGACAGGGGCCCCCGCGAGCAGTACTTC. Its translation: CASSLGDRGPREQYF.

In this sample, this clonotype turned up a few times. The CDR3 sequence: CASSFAMEGYGYTF. CDR3 sequence (DNA): TGTGCCAGCAGTTTTGCGATGGAGGGCTATGGCTACACCTTC. The chain links TRBV12-3 or TRBV12-4 to TRBJ1-2; D ambiguous. V lost 3 bases, J lost 4 bases, and 12 bases lay in between. This CDR3 is built from 14 residues.

The chain links TRBV25-1 to TRBJ2-3; 9 bases line up with TRBD2. In germline, CDR1 is MGHDK, CDR2 SYGVNS. This CDR3 is built from 15 residues. V gave up 3 bases and J gave up 2 bases; unmatched junction bases: 3. CDR3 residues: CASSDLAGVTDTQYF. In DNA form, the CDR3 reads TGTGCCAGCAGTGACTTAGCGGGAGTCACAGATACGCAGTATTTT.

The chain combines TRBV20-1 with TRBJ2-6, with 12 nucleotides matching TRBD2. CDR1 DFQATT and CDR2 SNEGSKA come from the germline V gene (reference sequence). The CDR3 spans 18 residues. J gave up 0 bases and V 5 bases, and 8 bases lay outside the gene matches. The CDR3 sequence: CSAPRLAGENSGANVLTF. The CDR3 bases are TGCAGTGCTCCCCGACTAGCGGGAGAAAACTCTGGGGCCAACGTCCTGACTTTC.

The rearrangement links TRBV15 to TRBJ1-1, with no clear D. Trimming cost V 1 base and J 6 bases, with 9 bases left between them. This CDR3 has 13 residues. Germline CDR1 LNHNV, CDR2 YYDKDF (reference sequence). CDR3 protein: CATSRATGAEAFF. CDR3 nucleotides: TGTGCCACCAGCAGAGCTACGGGCGCTGAAGCTTTCTTT.

This clonotype was observed a few times. V and J are TRBV12-3 or TRBV12-4 and TRBJ1-2, with 7 positions matching TRBD1. The CDR3 sequence is 14 residues long. V gave up 11 bases and J gave up 6 bases; unmatched junction bases: 15. Here the CDR3 DNA reads TGTGCCCTTAACACAGGGGCCGCGGGAGATGGCTACACCTTC. Translating it yields CALNTGAAGDGYTF.

The chain couples TRBV12-3 or TRBV12-4 to TRBJ2-2; 8 bases are shared with TRBD2. V was pared by 4 bases and J by 7 bases, with 5 bases of the junction left unmatched. The CDR3 runs 14 residues. CDR3 loop: CASSSWLAGGELFF. The CDR3 DNA reads TGTGCCAGCAGTTCATGGCTAGCGGGCGGGGAGCTGTTTTTT.

This clonotype occurred a few times. This rearrangement joins TRBV20-1 to TRBJ2-2; tentatively, D is TRBD2 (6 bases). CDR1 is DFQATT and CDR2 is SNEGSKA in the germline V gene (reference sequence). V lost 5 bases to trimming and J lost 7 bases, with 23 bases between them. This CDR3 has 16 amino acids. CDR3: CSAGRSALASHGELFF. The CDR3 DNA reads as TGCAGTGCTGGACGTAGCGCCCTAGCGTCCCACGGGGAGCTGTTTTTT.

The J gene is TRBJ2-3, the V gene TRBV5-6; 7 bases agree with TRBD2. The germline V gene encodes CDR1 SGHDT and CDR2 YYEEEE. The CDR3 totals 14 residues. V gave up 4 bases and J gave up 4 bases; unmatched junction bases: 6. CDR3 nucleotide sequence: TGTGCCAGCAGCCCCAGGGCGGGGGCAGATACGCAGTATTTT. This codes for CASSPRAGADTQYF.

This clonotype was detected only a few times. This chain connects TRBV19 to TRBJ2-3; tentatively, D is TRBD1 or TRBD2 (5 bases each). Germline-derived CDR1 and CDR2 are LNHDA and SQIVND (reference sequence). This CDR3 region has 14 residues. The V end was cut by 5 bases, the J end by 3 bases, with 12 bases between. The CDR3 reads CASSPGTATDTQYF. DNA of the CDR3: TGTGCCAGTAGTCCCGGGACCGCGACAGATACGCAGTATTTT.

In nucleotides, the CDR3 is TGTGCCAGTGAACTCGGGACAGTCAATCAGCCCCAGCATTTT. As protein: CASELGTVNQPQHF. The genes are TRBV12-3 or TRBV12-4 and TRBJ1-5; 7 nucleotides agree with TRBD1. The junction had 8 bases not matched to a gene; V was cut back by 9 bases and J by 3 bases. There are 14 residues in the CDR3.

The rearrangement links TRBV25-1 to TRBJ2-3; D is perhaps TRBD2 (5 bases). With 3 bases removed from V and 0 bases from J, the gap between germline ends came to 7 bases. The CDR3 consists of 14 residues. Per the germline V gene, CDR1 is MGHDK and CDR2 is SYGVNS. CDR3: CASSERVSTDTQYF. DNA for the CDR3: TGTGCCAGCAGTGAGAGGGTTAGCACAGATACGCAGTATTTT. Supplemented by reference TRBV25-1 and TRBJ2-3, the full variable domain reads EADIYQTPRYLVIGTGKKITLECSQTMGHDKMYWYQQDPGMELHLIHYSYGVNSTEKGDLSSESTVSRIRTEHFPLTLESARPSHTSQYLCASSERVSTDTQYFGPGTRLTVL.

This clonotype was found a few times. The chain joins TRBV5-1 to TRBJ2-1, with 11 bases that match TRBD2. The germline V gene has CDR1 SGHRS and CDR2 YFSETQ. V trimming: 2 bases; J trimming: 7 bases; junction bases outside the gene matches: 5. This CDR3 has 15 amino acids. CDR3 loop: CASSLLAGGQNEQFF. CDR3 sequence (DNA): TGCGCCAGCAGCTTATTAGCGGGAGGGCAGAATGAGCAGTTCTTC.

This chain links TRBV7-2 with TRBJ2-7; D possibly corresponds to TRBD2 (6 bases). CDR1 is SGHTA and CDR2 is FQGNSA in the germline V gene. Trimming left V 2 bases short and J 5 bases short, with 10 bases between. This CDR3 has 13 residues. The CDR3 region is CASSLRPGDEQYF. The CDR3 nucleotides read TGTGCCAGCAGCTTACGACCGGGAGACGAGCAGTACTTC.

This clonotype was detected only a few times. V gene TRBV7-2 combines with J gene TRBJ2-3, with TRBD2 identical over 10 bases. CDR1 SGHTA and CDR2 FQGNSA come from the germline V gene. Trimming took 5 bases from V and 5 from J; bases not matched to a gene: 4. The CDR3 is 14 amino acids. DNA for the CDR3: TGTGCCAGCAGCAGAACTAGCGGGAAAGATACGCAGTATTTT. It translates to CASSRTSGKDTQYF.

The chain recombines TRBV21-1 with TRBJ2-1. TRBV21-1 is designated a pseudogene. The CDR3 length is 12 residues. The chain's CDR3 is CASSKVPDEQFF. CDR3 in DNA: TGTGCCAGCAGCAAAGTCCCAGACGAGCAGTTCTTC.

The V call is TRBV5-1, the J call TRBJ2-1; possible D gene TRBD2, 5 bases. This CDR3 is built from 15 residues. Germline loops: CDR1 SGHRS, CDR2 YFSETQ. Trimming took 2 bases from V and 4 from J, leaving 13 bases between them. DNA of the CDR3: TGCGCCAGCAGCTTCGAGGGAGCCGGATACAATGAGCAGTTCTTC. It is translated as CASSFEGAGYNEQFF.

This chain connects TRBV27 to TRBJ1-5; no reliable D call. CDR1 MNHEY and CDR2 SMNVEV come from the germline V gene (reference sequence). The CDR3 runs 14 residues. V lost 2 bases and J 6 bases, leaving 11 bases between the germline ends. CDR3 sequence (DNA): TGTGCCAGCAGTTTAAAGCCCGTCGGTCAGCCCCAGCATTTT. Residues: CASSLKPVGQPQHF.

The rearrangement links TRBV9 to TRBJ2-2; the D gene is possibly TRBD1 (5 bases). CDR3 length: 16 residues. Trimming removed 0 bases at V and 5 bases at J, with 14 bases between. Germline V gene sequence: CDR1 SGDLS, CDR2 YYNGEE. The CDR3 reads CASSVEVRVGTGELFF. CDR3 DNA sequence: TGTGCCAGCAGCGTAGAGGTCAGGGTGGGTACCGGGGAGCTGTTTTTT. The full variable domain, its missing parts supplied by reference TRBV9 and TRBJ2-2, is DSGVTQTPKHLITATGQRVTLRCSPRSGDLSVYWYQQSLDQGLQFLIQYYNGEERAKGNILERFSAQQFPDLHSELNLSSLELGDSALYFCASSVEVRVGTGELFFGEGSRLTVL.

This clonotype was observed a handful of times. V and J are TRBV5-1 and TRBJ2-2; TRBD2 might be the D (6 bases). CDR1 SGHRS and CDR2 YFSETQ come from the germline V gene. The CDR3 covers 15 residues. The V end was cut by 0 bases, the J end by 5 bases, with 11 bases between. CDR3 bases: TGCGCCAGCAGCTTGGCCCGGGAGCTTACCGGGGAGCTGTTTTTT. It translates to CASSLARELTGELFF.

For the CDR3, the DNA is TGTGCCAGCAGCGTACTAGCGGGTTATAATGAGCAGTTCTTC. It encodes CASSVLAGYNEQFF. The chain has TRBV9 and TRBJ2-1; 8 nucleotides agree with TRBD2. V lost 1 base, J lost 7 bases, and 4 bases stayed unmatched. Looked up from germline, CDR1 is SGDLS and CDR2 is YYNGEE. This CDR3 region has 14 residues.

This chain connects TRBV7-8 to TRBJ2-7, with 7 bases matching TRBD1. This CDR3 is 19 amino acids long. Germline V lookup: CDR1 SGHVS, CDR2 FQNEAQ. V lost 3 bases, J lost 0 bases, and 17 bases stayed unmatched. The CDR3 loop reads CASSLGPTRGLGSSYEQYF. CDR3 bases: TGTGCCAGCAGCTTGGGTCCCACAAGGGGGCTGGGGAGCTCCTACGAGCAGTACTTC. The whole variable domain, filled in from reference TRBV7-8 and TRBJ2-7, reads GAGVSQSPRYKVAKRGQDVALRCDPISGHVSLFWYQQALGQGPEFLTYFQNEAQLDKSGLPSDRFFAERPEGSVSTLKIQRTQQEDSAVYLCASSLGPTRGLGSSYEQYFGPGTRLTVT.

The chain uses TRBV7-9 and TRBJ1-2; 8 bases are shared with TRBD1. The germline gives CDR1 SEHNR, CDR2 FQNEAQ (reference sequence). CDR3 length: 15 residues. Trimming at V came to 5 bases and at J to 3 bases, leaving 8 bases not matched to a gene. The CDR3 DNA follows: TGTGCCAGCAGCCCAATGGACAGGGTGCACTATGGCTACACCTTC. Translating gives CASSPMDRVHYGYTF.

This clonotype turned up a few times. V usage is TRBV20-1 and J usage is TRBJ2-5; 9 nucleotides match TRBD2. The V gene's germline CDR1 is DFQATT and CDR2 SNEGSKA (reference sequence). The CDR3 loop spans 12 amino acids. J lost 5 bases, V lost 6 bases, and 4 bases had no gene match. CDR3 sequence: CSAAGGRETQYF. CDR3 bases: TGCAGTGCGGCGGGAGGGAGGGAGACCCAGTACTTC.